This record concerns one TCR beta chain sequence. Its specificity is unknown. This sample was taken from a study of T cell responses to AZD1222 COVID-19 vaccine. Study-wide points: The span of vaccine-associated CD4 TCRs extended across spike, with dominance at 160-218 and 743-854. White British people made up most donors, females outnumbered males, and clonal diversity was possibly underestimated.

Measured with immunoSEQ multiplex PCR; TCRdb has only the in-frame clones, and not every one. The sample contains some 89,000 clones, roughly 90% of which appear only once. The length of the CDR3 is 13 residues. With 5 bases clipped from V and 5 bases from J, the junction kept 6 bases outside the gene matches. This chain connects TRBV12-3 or TRBV12-4 to TRBJ2-7; 7 bases agree with TRBD1. The specimen comprised peripheral blood, sampled on day 0 of MenACWY control vaccination. The TCR was taken from an adult in good health. The CDR3 DNA reads as TGTGCCAGCAGTCCAAGACAGGGTCACGAGCAGTACTTC. It is translated as CASSPRQGHEQYF.